The 17 T cell receptor beta chains listed next were all sequenced from one sample in a study of blood T cell repertoires in COVID-19. Generated by immunoSEQ multiplex PCR, the TCRdb table keeps only in-frame clones and is missing some. The data show 150,000 or so clones, 80% to 90% seen once. The source material was PBMCs or T cells enriched from blood (not recorded which). The receptors originated from a man aged 50-60 years who had recovered from COVID-19.

This sequence joins TRBV24-1 and TRBJ2-5, with a weak D call TRBD2 (7 bases). The CDR3 extends over 13 amino acids. The ends were cut back, 7 bases at V and 5 bases at J, with 13 bases in the middle. CDR1 KGHDR and CDR2 SFDVKD come from the germline V gene. The CDR3 reads CATSPWGGETQYF. The CDR3 DNA sequence: TGTGCCACCAGCCCTTGGGGGGGCGAGACCCAGTACTTC.

The rearrangement links TRBV7-3 to TRBJ2-4; a weak D match, TRBD2 (5 bases). Germline V lookup: CDR1 SGHTA, CDR2 FQGTGA. V lost 0 bases, J lost 15 bases, and 12 bases lay in between. This CDR3 is 12 amino acids long. Written as DNA, the CDR3 is TGTGCCAGCAGCTTAACAGGAGGTGATTGGTACTTC. Translation gives CASSLTGGDWYF.

The J gene is TRBJ1-1, the V gene TRBV20-1, with D hard to call. The V and J ends lost 3 bases and 8 bases respectively, with 13 bases between them. Germline CDR1 and CDR2: DFQATT and SNEGSKA (reference sequence). This CDR3 comprises 12 residues. CDR3 coding DNA: TGCAGTGCTAGTGCTGGGAGGCGCGAAGCTTTCTTT. The encoded protein is CSASAGRREAFF.

V is TRBV18 and J is TRBJ2-3; a weak D match, TRBD1 (6 bases). The CDR3 length is 14 residues. Germline CDR1 is KGHSH and CDR2 is LQKENI. V was cut by 3 bases and J by 4 bases, with 11 bases left in between. In DNA, the CDR3 is TGTGCCAGCTCACCTGTGGGGGCGTCAGATACGCAGTATTTT. This gives the protein CASSPVGASDTQYF. Filled out from reference TRBV18 and TRBJ2-3, the complete variable domain reads NAGVMQNPRHLVRRRGQEARLRCSPMKGHSHVYWYRQLPEEGLKFMVYLQKENIIDESGMPKERFSAEFPKEGPSILRIQQVVRGDSAAYFCASSPVGASDTQYFGPGTRLTVL.

This chain connects TRBV2 to TRBJ1-4; 7 nucleotides line up with TRBD1. The CDR3 contains 12 residues. V dropped 11 bases and J dropped 4; count of bases not matched to a gene: 4. From germline, CDR1 is SNHLY and CDR2 FYNNEI. The CDR3 region is CAGGTVNEKLFF. For the CDR3, the DNA is TGTGCCGGGGGGACAGTTAATGAAAAACTGTTTTTT.

This chain links TRBV6-5 with TRBJ2-3; 8 bases map to TRBD2. The V segment lost 5 bases and the J segment 7 bases; nucleotides outside the gene matches: 11. CDR1 and CDR2 from the germline V gene are MNHEY and SVGAGI. This CDR3 is built from 15 residues. This chain's CDR3 is CASSPHRGGPNTQYF. CDR3 in DNA: TGTGCCAGCAGTCCTCATCGGGGGGGCCCAAATACGCAGTATTTT.

The chain joins TRBV10-2 to TRBJ1-3; tentative D call: TRBD1 (6 bases). Per the germline V gene, CDR1 is WSHSY and CDR2 is SAAADI. The V gene lost 4 bases and the J gene lost 4 bases, with 8 bases spanning the gap. This CDR3 is built from 13 residues. CDR3 region: CASSAGVGNTIYF. The CDR3, as DNA: TGCGCCAGCAGTGCAGGGGTAGGAAACACCATATATTTT.

V usage is TRBV19 and J usage is TRBJ2-1; D is unclear. Trimming left V 6 bases short and J 4 bases short, with 16 bases between. The CDR3 has 15 residues. Germline values: CDR1 LNHDA, CDR2 SQIVND (reference sequence). This CDR3 reads CASSPNRRSYNEQFF. The CDR3 region has the DNA TGTGCCAGTAGCCCGAACCGGAGATCATACAATGAGCAGTTCTTC. Supplemented by reference TRBV19 and TRBJ2-1, the full variable domain reads DGGITQSPKYLFRKEGQNVTLSCEQNLNHDAMYWYRQDPGQGLRLIYYSQIVNDFQKGDIAEGYSVSREKKESFPLTVTSAQKNPTAFYLCASSPNRRSYNEQFFGPGTRLTVL.

The J gene is TRBJ2-6, the V gene TRBV7-9, with 10 bases fitting TRBD2. Germline V gives CDR1 SEHNR, CDR2 FQNEAQ (reference sequence). The junction had 12 bases not matched to a gene; V was cut back by 7 bases and J by 0 bases. The CDR3 loop spans 19 amino acids. This CDR3 is CASKLKTSGSSSGANVLTF. CDR3 coding DNA: TGTGCCAGCAAGCTAAAGACTAGCGGGTCCTCCTCTGGGGCCAACGTCCTGACTTTC.

The chain uses TRBV28 and TRBJ2-3; weak D call: TRBD2 (6 bases). Trimming took 6 bases from V and 14 from J, leaving 18 bases between them. CDR3 length: 12 amino acids. From germline, CDR1 is MDHEN and CDR2 SYDVKM. CDR3 sequence: CASSRSELEGYF. CDR3 in DNA: TGTGCCAGCAGCCGTAGCGAGTTGGAGGGGTATTTT.

In this sample, this clone turned up once. The rearrangement links TRBV18 to TRBJ1-2; D is perhaps TRBD1 (6 bases). This CDR3 contains 16 residues. Germline V gene lookup returns CDR1 KGHSH and CDR2 LQKENI. With 4 bases removed from V and 0 bases from J, the gap between germline ends came to 15 bases. The CDR3 sequence is CASSLGTPGANYGYTF. CDR3 sequence (DNA): TGTGCCAGCTCACTCGGGACACCCGGAGCTAACTATGGCTACACCTTC.

The rearrangement uses TRBV12-3 or TRBV12-4 and TRBJ1-2, with D perhaps matching TRBD1 (5 bases). The length of the CDR3 is 12 residues. V was trimmed by 7 bases and J by 4 bases, leaving 10 bases between them. CDR3 region: CASTRVGYGYTF. The CDR3 DNA follows: TGTGCCAGCACCAGGGTCGGCTATGGCTACACCTTC.

The rearrangement joins TRBV18 to TRBJ1-3; D might be TRBD1 (6 bases). V gave up 2 bases and J gave up 2 bases, with 13 bases separating them. Germline V gene sequence: CDR1 KGHSH, CDR2 LQKENI. This CDR3 region has 16 residues. CDR3 region: CASSPSRGATGNTIYF. The CDR3 DNA sequence: TGTGCCAGCTCACCAAGCCGGGGGGCCACTGGAAACACCATATATTTT.

The chain carries TRBV12-5 and TRBJ1-2; 7 nucleotides match TRBD1. Germline CDR1 reads LGHNT; CDR2 reads FRNRAP. CDR3 length: 14 residues. With 7 bases clipped from V and 8 bases from J, the junction kept 13 bases outside the gene matches. The CDR3 here is CASARDGLGGGYTF. The CDR3 nucleotides are TGTGCTAGTGCGAGGGATGGCCTAGGGGGCGGCTACACCTTC.

V usage is TRBV11-2 and J usage is TRBJ1-4; D is possibly TRBD1 (6 bases). This CDR3 comprises 16 residues. The V gene's germline CDR1 is SGHAT and CDR2 FQNNGV. V shed 5 bases and J shed 8 bases, with 21 bases lying between them. CDR3 sequence reads: CASSPLKGQEAEKLFF. The CDR3 bases are TGTGCCAGCAGCCCACTTAAGGGACAAGAAGCGGAAAAACTGTTTTTT.

The chain has TRBV28 and TRBJ1-2; TRBD1 matches 9 bases. Germline trimming cut 6 bases from V and 5 bases from J; bases unmatched to any gene: 10. This CDR3 has 15 residues. Germline assignment: CDR1 MDHEN and CDR2 SYDVKM. The CDR3 DNA is TGTGCCAGCAGAGCGCCGAAACAGGGGGCGTATGGCTACACCTTC. Amino acids: CASRAPKQGAYGYTF.

The chain uses TRBV19 and TRBJ1-3, with D hard to call. Germline V CDR1 and CDR2: LNHDA, SQIVND (reference sequence). V was cut by 0 bases and J by 0 bases, with 12 bases left in between. This CDR3 has 17 amino acids. This CDR3 reads CASSIDSRPPSGNTIYF. In DNA form, the CDR3 reads TGTGCCAGTAGTATAGATTCCAGGCCGCCCTCTGGAAACACCATATATTTT. Full variable domain (rest looked up from reference TRBV19 and TRBJ1-3): DGGITQSPKYLFRKEGQNVTLSCEQNLNHDAMYWYRQDPGQGLRLIYYSQIVNDFQKGDIAEGYSVSREKKESFPLTVTSAQKNPTAFYLCASSIDSRPPSGNTIYFGEGSWLTVV.